Sequencing of this T cell receptor (beta chain) was carried out in a study of T cells after yellow fever vaccination (dated by TCRdb to between 2019 and 2020). Study-wide context: The SMART-Seq v4 Ultra Low Input RNA kit was used to prepare libraries from fractions with low cell numbers. To follow T-cell clones before and after both primary and booster YFV17D yellow fever vaccination, bulk TCR alpha and beta repertoires underwent longitudinal sequencing. The cohort comprised two healthy male donors, one aged 18 to 29 and one aged 30 to 39 years. Blood was collected at multiple timepoints before and after primary and secondary immunization, and bulk PBMC replicates and cell subsets were isolated.

Broad study findings and their caveats: Most clones expanded after primary vaccination (approximately 95% of CD4 and 80% to 90% of CD8) were re-detected after the booster, suggesting that broad memory maintenance occurred. Because only two donors were included in the study, the extent to which the findings can be generalized is limited. The secondary T-cell response was weaker than the primary response but faster, peaking on day 5 instead of day 15. Computational filtering was needed because FACS-sorted repertoires could contain abundant contaminating clonotypes from the bulk population. A small share of clonotypes occurred in both CD4 and CD8 compartments, likely arising from convergent recombination.

CDR1 and CDR2 are drawn from the germline V gene (reference sequence): DFQATT, SNEGSKA. The CDR3 sequence holds 15 residues, the cysteine and phenylalanine included. The retained sequence is limited to the CDR3, 45 bases, with the frame set at the first base. A distance of 11 bases separates the germline ends of V and J, which lose 1 base and 1 base respectively. The sample was run on an Illumina NovaSeq 6000. TCR cDNA was made using 5'RACE template switching, a step that added a universal primer site and unique molecular identifiers. cDNA synthesis was primed from both the TCR alpha and TCR beta constant segments. Library amplification used two PCR steps, and the second PCR step added sample barcodes and sequencing adapters. Sequencing of libraries was done on Illumina HiSeq 2500 (2x100 bp) or NovaSeq (2x150 bp). On the authors' methods: Reads were demultiplexed and collapsed into UMI consensus sequences with MIGEC, and V(D)J alignment was performed with MiXCR. Vaccine-responding clonotypes were defined with edgeR using replicate PBMC samples, requiring FDR below 0.01 and a log2 fold change above 5 up to day 15. CD4 or CD8 identity was assigned to each bulk clonotype according to whether the clonotype was present at higher abundance in the sequenced CD4 repertoire or the sequenced CD8 repertoire. The public sequencing data were trimmed at Q25 with fastp and processed into clonotypes with MiXCR by TCRdb, which kept only in-frame beta chains. Rows matching on CDR3 protein sequence are summarized as one entry with the most common DNA and genes. These V and J calls rely on TCRdb rather than the paper's analysis. A total of about 310,000 distinct CDR3 sequences appear in this sample, approximately 3.9% of them only once. The ten largest clonotypes hold around 24% of the sample.

The sample's treatment or condition label, in plain terms: live attenuated yellow fever vaccine strain. At every blood-draw timepoint, two biological replicates of bulk PBMCs were collected. PBMCs were isolated from peripheral blood using a standard Ficoll-Paque protocol. RNA was extracted with TriZol from bulk PBMCs, CD4 and CD8 fractions, and dextramer-positive and dextramer-negative fractions. This clonotype was counted between two and nine times. What this receptor recognizes is not known. No much larger clone exists at a distance of one base, and base qualities are not known. The specimen comprised PBMCs, sampled on the day of the yellow fever booster vaccination. This clonotype was sampled from a man aged 18 to 35 who received the YFV17D yellow fever vaccine. Recombination joined TRBV20-1 with TRBJ2-4; a confident D gene designation cannot be given. The sequenced DNA is TGCAGTGCTAGAGCCAGATGGAAGGCCAAAAACATTCAGTACTTC. The encoded protein is CSARARWKAKNIQYF.